Shown below are 30 T cell receptor beta chains from a single sample sequenced in a study of regulatory T cells in long-lasting Graves disease. Time point given: newly diagnosed GD, antithyroid drugs for less than 3 months. The TCR library used RNA extracted from PBMCs. Investigators prepared the TCR beta libraries by applying iRepertoire HTBI primers and Arm-PCR of CDR3 regions. MiXCR, run by TCRdb on the multiplex PCR reads, gives a single entry per CDR3 protein. The sample includes 400,000 to 500,000 distinct CDR3 sequences, around 15% of them seen just once. The sample was also reused in another study, on T cells in Graves' hyperthyroidism and ophthalmopathy.

The sequences come from peripheral blood mononuclear cells (PBMCs), collected at new diagnosis, from a patient treated with antithyroid drugs. These receptors all stem from a woman between 45 and 60 years old with Graves disease.

In its sample, this clonotype was seen many times. V and J are TRBV19 and TRBJ1-5, with TRBD1 identical over 11 bases. CDR3 length: 15 amino acids. V was clipped by 6 bases and J by 7 bases; unmatched bases: 8. Germline V gene sequence: CDR1 LNHDA, CDR2 SQIVND (reference sequence). CDR3 nucleotide sequence: TGTGCCAGTAGCCCAGGGACAGGGGGAATACAGCCCCAGCATTTT. Its translation: CASSPGTGGIQPQHF.

This clonotype turned up a few times. J is TRBJ2-5 and V is TRBV30, with 15 bases fitting TRBD2. J gave up 5 bases and V 7 bases, and 8 bases lay outside the gene matches. Germline CDR1 and CDR2: GTSNPN and SVGIG (reference sequence). The length of the CDR3 is 15 residues. CDR3 nucleotide sequence: TGTGCCTCGGGGACTAGCGGGAGGTCTTGGGAGACCCAGTACTTC. This translates into CASGTSGRSWETQYF.

There are a few counts of this clonotype. J is TRBJ1-4 and V is TRBV5-1; TRBD1 aligns across 7 bases. Germline V gene data show CDR1 as SGHRS and CDR2 as YFSETQ. V gave up 3 bases and J gave up 7 bases; unmatched junction bases: 6. The CDR3 covers 14 residues. The CDR3 DNA sequence: TGCGCCAGCAGCTCCCGGGACAGTGGTGAAAAACTGTTTTTT. Translation gives CASSSRDSGEKLFF. Looking up the rest from reference TRBV5-1 and TRBJ1-4 gives the full variable domain: KAGVTQTPRYLIKTRGQQVTLSCSPISGHRSVSWYQQTPGQGLQFLFEYFSETQRNKGNFPGRFSGRQFSNSRSEMNVSTLELGDSALYLCASSSRDSGEKLFFGSGTQLSVL.

This clonotype was observed at least ten times. V usage is TRBV12-3 or TRBV12-4 and J usage is TRBJ1-6, with a possible D match to TRBD1 (5 bases). The germline V and J ends were trimmed by 3 bases and 10 bases, with 13 bases remaining between them. This CDR3 region has 14 residues. CDR3 nucleotides: TGTGCCAGCAGTTTCCGGCAGGGAGGGTCACCCCTCCACTTT. Protein: CASSFRQGGSPLHF.

The J gene is TRBJ2-1, the V gene TRBV18; TRBD2 matches 10 bases. Trimming at V came to 3 bases and at J to 0 bases, leaving 5 bases not matched to a gene. Germline V gene data show CDR1 as KGHSH and CDR2 as LQKENI. The CDR3 consists of 17 residues. DNA for the CDR3: TGTGCCAGCTCACCGTCTAGCGGGAGTTTCTCCTACAATGAGCAGTTCTTC. Protein product: CASSPSSGSFSYNEQFF.

This clonotype has at least ten counts. The rearrangement links TRBV3-1 to TRBJ1-1, with D unresolved. The germline CDR1 and CDR2 sequences are LGHDT and YNNKEL (reference sequence). This CDR3 is 15 amino acids long. V was cut by 6 bases and J by 2 bases, with 16 bases left in between. The chain's CDR3 is CASSRSSIVNTEAFF. In DNA form, the CDR3 reads TGTGCCAGCAGTCGAAGTAGCATAGTTAACACTGAAGCTTTCTTT.

This clonotype was detected many times. Mismatch with germline at one junction end may stem from a read error. V and J are TRBV5-1 and TRBJ1-5; D uncertain. CDR3 length equals 17 residues. From germline, CDR1 is SGHRS and CDR2 YFSETQ. The CDR3 DNA reads as TGTGCCAGCAGCTTGGTCGGAGGCGGGAATAGCAATCAGCCCCAGCATTTT. This sequence encodes CASSLVGGGNSNQPQHF.

This clonotype was counted many times. This chain links TRBV28 with TRBJ2-1; D is unresolved. The CDR3 consists of 15 residues. Germline V gene sequence: CDR1 MDHEN, CDR2 SYDVKM. Trimming shortened V by 3 bases and J by 4 bases, and 13 bases separated the two germline ends. The CDR3 bases are TGTGCCAGCAGTTTCGGCGGAGTTCTGTACAATGAGCAGTTCTTC. Residues: CASSFGGVLYNEQFF.

The V call is TRBV7-9, the J call TRBJ1-5, with D hard to call. CDR3 size: 19 residues. Germline-derived CDR1 and CDR2 are SEHNR and FQNEAQ (reference sequence). Trimming shortened V by 2 bases and J by 6 bases, and 26 bases separated the two germline ends. CDR3 sequence (DNA): TGTGCCAGCAGCTTACGACGGGAAAGGCCTAAAAGTGAGGCTCAGCCCCAGCATTTT. As protein: CASSLRRERPKSEAQPQHF.

The rearrangement joins TRBV7-8 to TRBJ2-1, with D possibly TRBD2 on 6 matching bases. This CDR3 has 15 amino acids. In germline, CDR1 is SGHVS, CDR2 FQNEAQ. Trimming shortened V by 5 bases and J by 4 bases, and 15 bases separated the two germline ends. CDR3 DNA sequence: TGTGCCAGCAGCCATTCAAGCGGGTTTTACAATGAGCAGTTCTTC. Translation gives CASSHSSGFYNEQFF.

This clonotype came up many times. The chain links TRBV28 to TRBJ1-4; 7 bases match TRBD1. CDR3 length: 15 residues. CDR1 and CDR2 from the germline V gene are MDHEN and SYDVKM. The V and J ends lost 4 bases and 3 bases, in that order; junction bases with no gene match: 5. In DNA form, the CDR3 reads TGTGCCAGCAGTTCGGGACAGTCGGCTAATGAAAAACTGTTTTTT. Amino acids: CASSSGQSANEKLFF.

The rearrangement uses TRBV30 and TRBJ2-1; 13 nucleotides agree with TRBD2. J was trimmed by 6 bases and V by 0 bases; bases with no gene match: 5. CDR3 length: 16 amino acids. Per germline, CDR1 GTSNPN and CDR2 SVGIG (reference sequence). The CDR3 coding sequence is TGTGCCTGGAGTGTCGGAACTAGCGGGAGGGTCAATGAGCAGTTCTTC. Translated: CAWSVGTSGRVNEQFF.

J is TRBJ2-7 and V is TRBV5-1; D is ambiguous. This CDR3 region has 14 residues. Germline V CDR1 and CDR2: SGHRS, YFSETQ. Trimming pared 3 bases from V and 2 bases from J, leaving 12 bases between. This CDR3 reads CASSSIAPTYEQYF. The CDR3 nucleotides read TGCGCCAGCAGCTCTATAGCTCCTACCTACGAGCAGTACTTC. Full variable domain (outside the CDR3, taken from reference TRBV5-1 and TRBJ2-7): KAGVTQTPRYLIKTRGQQVTLSCSPISGHRSVSWYQQTPGQGLQFLFEYFSETQRNKGNFPGRFSGRQFSNSRSEMNVSTLELGDSALYLCASSSIAPTYEQYFGPGTRLTVT.

This clonotype was observed a handful of times. The CDR3 DNA sequence: TGTGCCAGCAGCTTGAGCCCGGGAGGGCCCCTCGGGAAGTACTTC. It encodes CASSLSPGGPLGKYF. V and J are TRBV11-2 and TRBJ2-7; 8 nucleotides line up with TRBD2. CDR3 length equals 15 residues. J gave up 11 bases and V 3 bases, and 15 bases lay outside the gene matches. Germline CDR1 SGHAT, CDR2 FQNNGV.

The chain joins TRBV9 to TRBJ2-6; D perhaps matches TRBD1 (6 bases). CDR1 is SGDLS, CDR2 YYNGEE, per germline. The germline V and J ends were trimmed by 0 bases and 0 bases, with 19 bases remaining between them. There are 20 residues in the CDR3. The CDR3, as DNA: TGTGCCAGCAGCGTAGCGGTGGACAGACAATCTAGCTCTGGGGCCAACGTCCTGACTTTC. Protein product: CASSVAVDRQSSSGANVLTF. The full variable domain, its missing parts supplied by reference TRBV9 and TRBJ2-6, is DSGVTQTPKHLITATGQRVTLRCSPRSGDLSVYWYQQSLDQGLQFLIQYYNGEERAKGNILERFSAQQFPDLHSELNLSSLELGDSALYFCASSVAVDRQSSSGANVLTFGAGSRLTVL.

This clonotype was recorded many times. The V call is TRBV7-2, the J call TRBJ1-1, with D uncertain. Germline values: CDR1 SGHTA, CDR2 FQGNSA. Trimming stripped 6 bases from V and 1 base from J, with 9 bases between. This CDR3 spans 13 amino acids. CDR3 region: CASRGFTNTEAFF. The CDR3, as DNA: TGTGCCAGCAGGGGGTTCACGAACACTGAAGCTTTCTTT.

This clonotype was recorded many times. The chain recombines TRBV12-3 or TRBV12-4 with TRBJ2-6; TRBD1 or TRBD2 may be the D gene (5 bases each). The CDR3 sequence is 15 residues long. Trimming cost V 3 bases and J 3 bases, with 9 bases left between them. The chain's CDR3 is CASSFGGSGANVLTF. The CDR3 coding sequence is TGTGCCAGCAGTTTTGGGGGTAGTGGGGCCAACGTCCTGACTTTC.

There are many counts of this clonotype. The junction does not match germline at one end; this may be a read error. The chain recombines TRBV12-3 or TRBV12-4 with TRBJ2-7, with TRBD2 matching 11 bases. The CDR3 totals 14 residues. CDR3 in amino acids: CASSFLVTSGIVSF. CDR3 bases: TGTGCCAGCAGTTTTCTCGTGACTAGCGGGATCGTGTCCTTC.

This clonotype was found many times. CDR3 DNA: TGTGCCAGCAGCTTCGACAGGGCCTACAATGAGCAGTTCTTC. It yields the protein CASSFDRAYNEQFF. The chain has TRBV7-9 and TRBJ2-1, with 7 bases fitting TRBD1. The germline gives CDR1 SEHNR, CDR2 FQNEAQ (reference sequence). V shed 3 bases and J 2 bases; nucleotides not matched to a gene: 1. The CDR3 runs to 14 residues. Complete variable domain (other parts from reference TRBV7-9 and TRBJ2-1): DTGVSQNPRHKITKRGQNVTFRCDPISEHNRLYWYRQTLGQGPEFLTYFQNEAQLEKSRLLSDRFSAERPKGSFSTLEIQRTEQGDSAMYLCASSFDRAYNEQFFGPGTRLTVL.

There are many counts of this clonotype. The rearrangement joins TRBV12-3 or TRBV12-4 to TRBJ2-7; 9 bases line up with TRBD2. Trimming at V came to 10 bases and at J to 2 bases, leaving 12 bases not matched to a gene. This CDR3 has 15 residues. The CDR3: CAIINIRLAAYEQYF. The CDR3, as DNA: TGTGCCATCATAAACATAAGACTAGCGGCCTACGAGCAGTACTTC.

This clonotype was counted at least ten times. The V and J genes are TRBV2 and TRBJ2-1, with TRBD1 matching 7 bases. Trimming took 7 bases from V and 4 from J; bases not matched to a gene: 4. CDR1 is SNHLY and CDR2 is FYNNEI in the germline V gene. The CDR3 is made up of 13 amino acids. The CDR3, as DNA: TGTGCCAGCACCCCGGGACAGTACAATGAGCAGTTCTTC. It codes for CASTPGQYNEQFF.

This clonotype was seen more than once but under ten times. V is TRBV19 and J is TRBJ2-5, with D perhaps TRBD1 or TRBD2 (6 bases each). From germline, CDR1 is LNHDA and CDR2 SQIVND (reference sequence). With 4 bases removed from V and 4 bases from J, the gap between germline ends came to 16 bases. This CDR3 is built from 15 residues. The DNA for the CDR3 is TGTGCCAGTAGTAACAACCCAGGAGGGGGAGAGACCCAGTACTTC. It codes for CASSNNPGGGETQYF. Full variable domain (missing parts from reference TRBV19 and TRBJ2-5): DGGITQSPKYLFRKEGQNVTLSCEQNLNHDAMYWYRQDPGQGLRLIYYSQIVNDFQKGDIAEGYSVSREKKESFPLTVTSAQKNPTAFYLCASSNNPGGGETQYFGPGTRLLVL.

This clonotype was seen many times. This chain joins TRBV7-9 and TRBJ2-3; D assignment may be TRBD1 or TRBD2 (6 bases each). The CDR3 consists of 16 residues. CDR1 and CDR2 (germline): SEHNR, FQNEAQ (reference sequence). With 5 bases removed from V and 0 bases from J, the gap between germline ends came to 15 bases. The chain's CDR3 is CASSDRGVWSTDTQYF. CDR3 coding DNA: TGTGCCAGCAGCGATAGGGGGGTATGGAGCACAGATACGCAGTATTTT.

J is TRBJ2-1 and V is TRBV7-9, with 7 bases lining up with TRBD1. The CDR3 contains 15 residues. Germline trimming cut 0 bases from V and 9 bases from J; bases unmatched to any gene: 8. Germline CDR1 is SEHNR and CDR2 is FQNEAQ (reference sequence). CDR3 nucleotide sequence: TGTGCCAGCAGCTTAGCCGGGACAGCAAAGTTTGAGCAGTTCTTC. Translated: CASSLAGTAKFEQFF.

The table lists this clonotype with many counts. The chain is built from TRBV29-1 and TRBJ2-7; 12 bases map to TRBD2. V lost 7 bases to trimming and J lost 3 bases; unmatched junction nucleotides: 4. Looked up from germline, CDR1 is SQVTM and CDR2 is ANQGSEA. The CDR3 covers 13 residues. CDR3 amino acids: CSALTSGGYEQYF. The CDR3 coding sequence is TGCAGCGCTTTGACTAGCGGGGGCTACGAGCAGTACTTC.

This clonotype was counted many times. The CDR3 DNA reads as TGTGCCAGCTTGGGTGCGGAGACCCAGTACTTC. This gives the protein CASLGAETQYF. The chain links TRBV28 to TRBJ2-5; no firm D call. V lost 8 bases and J lost 5, with 9 bases in between. Germline CDR1 reads MDHEN; CDR2 reads SYDVKM. This CDR3 has 11 residues.

This clonotype was counted at least ten times. The chain links TRBV9 to TRBJ1-4; 8 bases align to TRBD1. V lost 3 bases, J lost 4 bases, and 2 bases stayed unmatched. The CDR3 loop spans 14 amino acids. Germline-derived CDR1 and CDR2 are SGDLS and YYNGEE. This chain's CDR3 is CASSAGQDNEKLFF. The CDR3 bases are TGTGCCAGCAGCGCGGGACAGGATAATGAAAAACTGTTTTTT.

In regard to this clonotype: This may stem from a read error, because a much larger clone lies one nucleotide away. The chain joins TRBV28 to TRBJ1-5, with 10 bases identical to TRBD1. Germline V gene sequence: CDR1 MDHEN, CDR2 SYDVKM. Losses at the gene ends were 1 base for V and 9 bases for J; bases not matched to a gene: 9. There are 16 residues in the CDR3. The CDR3 DNA is TGTGCCAGCAGTTTATCAATGACAGGGGGCTATCGGCCCCAGCATTTT. Translation gives CASSLSMTGGYRPQHF.

This clonotype was seen ten or more times. This chain uses TRBV7-3 with TRBJ2-3; the D is unclear. Deletions cut 4 bases from V and 0 bases from J, with 5 bases between. This CDR3 spans 13 amino acids. The germline V gene has CDR1 SGHTA and CDR2 FQGTGA. CDR3 region: CASSSTSTDTQYF. CDR3 DNA: TGTGCCAGCAGCTCCACTAGCACAGATACGCAGTATTTT.

This clonotype was counted only a few times. The V and J genes are TRBV4-1 and TRBJ2-2, with a tentative D call TRBD2 (7 bases). V was cut by 2 bases and J by 6 bases, with 10 bases left in between. The CDR3 has 14 residues. CDR1 is MGHRA and CDR2 is YSYEKL in the germline V gene. CDR3 in amino acids: CASSQQGGAGELFF. The CDR3 DNA reads as TGCGCCAGCAGCCAACAAGGGGGGGCCGGGGAGCTGTTTTTT.